What follows are 20 T cell receptor beta chains derived from one specimen sequenced in a study of cytomegalovirus exposure and HLA in healthy donors. Sequenced by immunoSEQ multiplex PCR; TCRdb stores in-frame clones only, minus some. The table lists roughly 140,000 clones, 80% to 90% of them singletons. The sample comprised PBMCs. These receptors originate from a woman between 18 and 29 years old in good health and CMV-seropositive.

This rearrangement joins TRBV10-3 to TRBJ2-1; 11 bases are shared with TRBD1. Germline CDR1 and CDR2: ENHRY and SYGVKD. V was clipped by 3 bases and J by 10 bases; unmatched bases: 11. The CDR3 contains 16 residues. Here the CDR3 reads CAISDFQDRGLDEQFF. In DNA form, the CDR3 reads TGTGCCATCAGTGATTTCCAGGACAGGGGGCTTGACGAGCAGTTCTTC.

The chain carries TRBV6-6 and TRBJ1-5; D remains unclear. Trimming shortened V by 6 bases and J by 1 base, and 7 bases separated the two germline ends. The CDR3 spans 13 residues. In germline, CDR1 is MNHNY, CDR2 SVGAGI (reference sequence). CDR3 nucleotide sequence: TGTGCCAGCAGCAGAATGAGCAATCAGCCCCAGCATTTT. It yields the protein CASSRMSNQPQHF.

This rearrangement joins TRBV7-2 to TRBJ2-1, with TRBD2 identical over 8 bases. This CDR3 is 19 amino acids long. Germline-derived CDR1 and CDR2 are SGHTA and FQGNSA. With 4 bases clipped from V and 7 bases from J, the junction kept 21 bases outside the gene matches. Written as DNA, the CDR3 is TGTGCCAGCAGCTCTACCGGATCTAACCTGGCGGGAGGCAGGAATGAGCAGTTCTTC. This sequence encodes CASSSTGSNLAGGRNEQFF. Full variable domain (remainder filled in from reference TRBV7-2 and TRBJ2-1): GAGVSQSPSNKVTEKGKDVELRCDPISGHTALYWYRQSLGQGLEFLIYFQGNSAPDKSGLPSDRFSAERTGGSVSTLTIQRTQQEDSAVYLCASSSTGSNLAGGRNEQFFGPGTRLTVL.

J is TRBJ1-2 and V is TRBV7-2; 9 bases are a match to TRBD1. The V and J ends lost 5 bases and 4 bases, in that order; junction bases with no gene match: 5. The V gene's germline CDR1 is SGHTA and CDR2 FQGNSA. The CDR3 runs 14 residues. CDR3 protein: CASSPRQGVYGYTF. In nucleotides, the CDR3 is TGTGCCAGCAGCCCCCGACAGGGGGTCTATGGCTACACCTTC.

This clone was detected only once. The chain joins TRBV11-2 to TRBJ2-7, with 7 nucleotides matching TRBD1. The germline V gene encodes CDR1 SGHAT and CDR2 FQNNGV. V lost 7 bases and J lost 2; bases outside the gene matches: 5. The CDR3 runs to 13 residues. The CDR3 DNA sequence: TGTGCCAGCACTCAACAGGGGCCCTACGAGCAGTACTTC. Its translation is CASTQQGPYEQYF.

The chain links TRBV11-2 to TRBJ2-1, with TRBD1 identical over 9 bases. The J segment lost 14 bases and the V segment lost 1 base, leaving 6 bases of the junction unmatched. The length of the CDR3 is 13 residues. The germline gives CDR1 SGHAT, CDR2 FQNNGV. The CDR3 reads CASSLGDREVEFF. CDR3 coding DNA: TGTGCCAGCAGCTTAGGGGACAGGGAGGTGGAGTTCTTC.

This chain uses TRBV15 with TRBJ2-1; D perhaps matches TRBD1 (6 bases). CDR1 is LNHNV and CDR2 is YYDKDF in the germline V gene (reference sequence). Trimming took off 5 bases at V and 8 bases at J, with 19 bases between the two ends. The CDR3 spans 15 residues. This chain's CDR3 is CATSVRTEPWHEQFF. CDR3 bases: TGTGCCACCAGCGTACGGACAGAACCTTGGCATGAGCAGTTCTTC.

The rearrangement uses TRBV7-9 and TRBJ1-6, with D perhaps matching TRBD1 (6 bases). CDR1 SEHNR and CDR2 FQNEAQ come from the germline V gene (reference sequence). The CDR3 length is 14 residues. V lost 5 bases and J lost 11, with 16 bases in between. In DNA, the CDR3 is TGTGCCAGCAGCGGAAATACAGGGTTTCCACCCCTCCACTTT. Its translation is CASSGNTGFPPLHF.

The chain links TRBV6-6 to TRBJ2-1; 7 bases agree with TRBD1. This CDR3 region has 13 residues. Germline values: CDR1 MNHNY, CDR2 SVGAGI (reference sequence). J gave up 4 bases and V 6 bases, and 3 bases lay outside the gene matches. CDR3 in amino acids: CASSSDRYNEQFF. CDR3 nucleotide sequence: TGTGCCAGCAGCTCGGACAGGTACAATGAGCAGTTCTTC.

The rearrangement joins TRBV30 to TRBJ2-7; 7 nucleotides line up with TRBD1. Germline CDR1 GTSNPN, CDR2 SVGIG (reference sequence). This CDR3 is 20 amino acids long. After removal of 0 bases from V and 0 bases from J, the junction contained 20 bases not matched to a gene. Here the CDR3 reads CAWSVLRGTARTGGSYEQYF. The CDR3 bases are TGTGCCTGGAGTGTATTAAGAGGCACGGCTAGGACAGGAGGCTCCTACGAGCAGTACTTC.

J is TRBJ2-7 and V is TRBV15, with a tentative D call TRBD1 (6 bases). V was shortened by 0 bases and J by 4 bases, with 13 bases between the two germline ends. This CDR3 has 15 residues. CDR1 and CDR2 from the germline V gene are LNHNV and YYDKDF (reference sequence). CDR3 bases: TGTGCCACCAGCAGAGATGTTAGGGGGTATTACGAGCAGTACTTC. Its translation is CATSRDVRGYYEQYF. Full variable domain (missing parts from reference TRBV15 and TRBJ2-7): DAMVIQNPRYQVTQFGKPVTLSCSQTLNHNVMYWYQQKSSQAPKLLFHYYDKDFNNEADTPDNFQSRRPNTSFCFLDIRSPGLGDTAMYLCATSRDVRGYYEQYFGPGTRLTVT.

This chain links TRBV28 with TRBJ1-1; a possible D gene is TRBD1 (5 bases). V was clipped by 3 bases and J by 4 bases, with 18 bases between them. The CDR3 is made up of 16 amino acids. From germline, CDR1 is MDHEN and CDR2 SYDVKM. The CDR3 loop is CASSFVGGRGGTEAFF. The CDR3 region has the DNA TGTGCCAGCAGTTTCGTGGGGGGTCGCGGGGGCACTGAAGCTTTCTTT.

This chain joins TRBV5-1 and TRBJ2-5; D is uncertain. V lost 0 bases to trimming and J lost 2 bases, with 11 bases between them. The CDR3 consists of 15 residues. CDR1 is SGHRS, CDR2 YFSETQ, per germline. CDR3 in DNA: TGCGCCAGCAGCTTGGGGGCCAGGCCTCAAGAGACCCAGTACTTC. Translation: CASSLGARPQETQYF.

This sequence joins TRBV6-5 and TRBJ2-7; D might be TRBD1 (9 bases). This CDR3 is built from 13 residues. Trimming removed 10 bases at V and 6 bases at J, with 19 bases between. Germline V lookup: CDR1 MNHEY, CDR2 SVGAGI. DNA for the CDR3: TGTGCCACGGGGGGGACAGGGCCTACCGAGCAGTACTTC. It yields the protein CATGGTGPTEQYF.

The CDR3: CASSMGQGDRLGGYTF. DNA for the CDR3: TGTGCCAGTAGTATGGGACAGGGGGATCGGCTTGGGGGCTACACCTTC. J is TRBJ1-2 and V is TRBV19; TRBD1 matches at 11 bases. This CDR3 spans 16 amino acids. V was pared by 3 bases and J by 8 bases, with 11 bases of the junction left unmatched. From germline, CDR1 is LNHDA and CDR2 SQIVND (reference sequence).

This clone was detected once. The chain joins TRBV6-1 to TRBJ1-6; 7 bases are shared with TRBD1. V shed 3 bases and J 6 bases; nucleotides not matched to a gene: 5. CDR1 is MNHNS, CDR2 SASEGT, per germline. The CDR3 contains 15 residues. CDR3 coding DNA: TGTGCCAGCAGTGACTTGACAGGGAGTAATTCACCCCTCCACTTT. It codes for CASSDLTGSNSPLHF.

V usage is TRBV28 and J usage is TRBJ2-1; 10 positions agree with TRBD2. CDR3 length: 19 amino acids. Germline CDR1 and CDR2: MDHEN and SYDVKM. The J segment lost 1 base and the V segment lost 3 bases, leaving 12 bases of the junction unmatched. In nucleotides, the CDR3 is TGTGCCAGCAGTTTTAAAAGGAGCGGGGGGGCCTGGTCCTACAATGAGCAGTTCTTC. Protein sequence: CASSFKRSGGAWSYNEQFF. Filled out from reference TRBV28 and TRBJ2-1, the complete variable domain reads DVKVTQSSRYLVKRTGEKVFLECVQDMDHENMFWYRQDPGLGLRLIYFSYDVKMKEKGDIPEGYSVSREKKERFSLILESASTNQTSMYLCASSFKRSGGAWSYNEQFFGPGTRLTVL.

The chain couples TRBV7-6 to TRBJ2-1; 8 bases are a match to TRBD1. The junction had 4 bases not matched to a gene; V was cut back by 1 base and J by 2 bases. CDR3 size: 16 residues. Germline loops: CDR1 SGHVS, CDR2 FNYEAQ. CDR3 sequence reads: CASSLGGRGPYNEQFF. DNA of the CDR3: TGTGCCAGCAGCTTAGGGGGCAGGGGGCCCTACAATGAGCAGTTCTTC.

The chain links TRBV4-3 to TRBJ1-5; D might be TRBD1 (5 bases). The CDR3 totals 16 residues. Germline-derived CDR1 and CDR2 are LGHNA and YSLEER. The V gene lost 0 bases and the J gene lost 4 bases, with 13 bases spanning the gap. The CDR3 spells CASSQDGGVGNQPQHF. Here the CDR3 DNA reads TGCGCCAGCAGCCAAGATGGAGGGGTTGGGAATCAGCCCCAGCATTTT.

In this sample, this clone turned up a few times. The rearrangement links TRBV28 to TRBJ2-3, with TRBD2 identical over 9 bases. The V gene's germline CDR1 is MDHEN and CDR2 SYDVKM. With V trimmed by 4 bases and J by 3 bases, 2 bases remained unmatched. This CDR3 spans 14 amino acids. CDR3 amino acids: CASSSTSGTDTQYF. CDR3 DNA: TGTGCCAGCAGTTCAACTAGCGGGACAGATACGCAGTATTTT.